The 24 T cell receptor beta chains reported below all come from one sample, sequenced in a study of tumor and adjacent non-tumor tissue in lung cancer. A modified ARM-PCR protocol with three rounds of nested PCR amplified TCRbeta. MiXCR, applied by TCRdb to the multiplex PCR reads, yields one record per CDR3 protein. The sample lists about 80,000 distinct CDR3 sequences, about two thirds occurring once. The template was RNA from unsorted bulk tissue. Sequenced sample: lung tumor tissue. The receptors originated from a woman in her sixties or seventies with non-small cell lung cancer.

This clonotype was picked up one time. The conserved phenylalanine or tryptophan normally closing the CDR3 is absent here, so this likely arose from a read error. The rearrangement links TRBV24-1 to TRBJ1-5, with no clear D. This CDR3 has 14 amino acids. Per germline, CDR1 KGHDR and CDR2 SFDVKD. CDR3 nucleotide sequence: TGTGCTGCCAGTGATTTGTCGATCAATCAGCCCCAGCATTCT. Translating it yields CAASDLSINQPQHS.

This clonotype was detected only a few times. The V and J genes are TRBV28 and TRBJ2-2; D not certain. Germline CDR1 and CDR2: MDHEN and SYDVKM. Trimming took 4 bases from V and 1 from J, leaving 13 bases between them. The CDR3 covers 16 residues. DNA of the CDR3: TGTGCCAGCAGTTCACCAGTGACTCTGAACACCGGGGAGCTGTTTTTT. Translating gives CASSSPVTLNTGELFF.

This clonotype was found a few times. The V call is TRBV11-3, the J call TRBJ2-7, with D unclear. This CDR3 is 13 amino acids long. Germline V gene sequence: CDR1 SGHNT, CDR2 YENEEA. The CDR3: CTGSSYLGREQYF. The CDR3 DNA follows: TGTACCGGCAGCTCCTACTTAGGGCGCGAGCAGTACTTC.

The chain recombines TRBV20-1 with TRBJ1-2, with D unclear. The V end was cut by 0 bases, the J end by 0 bases, with 8 bases between. The germline CDR1 and CDR2 sequences are DFQATT and SNEGSKA (reference sequence). The CDR3 sequence is 14 residues long. The DNA for the CDR3 is TGCAGTGCTAGAGACAATGTCACTAACTATGGCTACACCTTC. Translation: CSARDNVTNYGYTF.

The rearrangement links TRBV12-3 or TRBV12-4 to TRBJ2-3, with 9 bases matching TRBD1. The V segment lost 10 bases and the J segment 3 bases; nucleotides outside the gene matches: 8. The CDR3 loop spans 14 amino acids. CDR3 DNA sequence: TGTGCCACGATCTGGACAGGGGTGACAGATACGCAGTATTTT. Protein: CATIWTGVTDTQYF.

A note on this clonotype: At one of its ends the junction is not consistent with the germline gene, which may arise from a read error. Written as DNA, the CDR3 is TGCACCAGCAGCTTAGTTCCGGACATGAATGAGCAGTTCTTC. Its translation: CTSSLVPDMNEQFF. The J gene is TRBJ2-1, the V gene TRBV11-3, with a tentative D call TRBD1 (5 bases). CDR3 length: 14 residues. Germline CDR1 SGHNT, CDR2 YENEEA.

This clonotype has ten or more counts. V and J are TRBV24-1 and TRBJ2-1; D unresolved. The germline V gene encodes CDR1 KGHDR and CDR2 SFDVKD. The CDR3 sequence is 17 residues long. V gave up 4 bases and J gave up 7 bases, with 22 bases separating them. CDR3 nucleotide sequence: TGTGCCACCAGTGACCCAGCTCGGAAACCGGGCAGTAATGAGCAGTTCTTC. It specifies CATSDPARKPGSNEQFF.

Points on this clonotype: Just one base apart from a much larger clone, this may be a read error. This chain connects TRBV6-1 to TRBJ2-3; no reliable D call. Trimming stripped 0 bases from V and 3 bases from J, with 10 bases between. Germline assignment: CDR1 MNHNS and CDR2 SASEGT. This CDR3 region has 15 residues. In DNA, the CDR3 is TGTGCCAGCAGTGAAGCGTTCCCCATAACAGATACGCAGTATTTT. Its translation: CASSEAFPITDTQYF.

Worth noting for this clonotype: The conserved phenylalanine or tryptophan is not found at the CDR3 terminus, so this likely reflects a read error. The chain employs TRBV6-6 and TRBJ2-1, with D perhaps matching TRBD1 or TRBD2 (5 bases each). Germline V CDR1 and CDR2: MNHNY, SVGAGI (reference sequence). Deletions cut 5 bases from V and 9 bases from J, with 17 bases between. The CDR3 extends over 14 amino acids. The DNA of the CDR3 is TGTGCCAGCAGTATCCGGGACCATGACGTTGAGCAGTTCTTA. Translation gives CASSIRDHDVEQFL.

Remarks on this clonotype: A much larger clonotype is one base distant, so this may be a read error. The rearrangement joins TRBV5-7 to TRBJ2-2, with D perhaps assigned TRBD1 or TRBD2 (6 bases each). Being an ORF, TRBV5-7 has a function that is uncertain. The CDR3 extends over 15 amino acids. CDR3 sequence: CASSLTGPNTGGLFF. The CDR3 nucleotides are TGTGCCAGCAGCTTGACAGGGCCGAACACCGGGGGGCTGTTTTTT.

About this clonotype itself: Germline is not matched at one junction end, which may reflect a read error. The chain has TRBV6-6 and TRBJ2-2; TRBD2 agrees at 8 bases. Per the germline V gene, CDR1 is MNHNY and CDR2 is SVGAGI (reference sequence). The CDR3 runs to 14 residues. The CDR3 bases are TGTACCGGCAGATTTAGCGGGAACACCGGGAAGCTGTTTTTT. Amino acids: CTGRFSGNTGKLFF.

Concerning this clonotype itself: The conserved phenylalanine or tryptophan normally closing the CDR3 is absent here, so this likely arose from a read error. This rearrangement joins TRBV4-1 to TRBJ1-1, with a weak D call TRBD1 (5 bases). The germline gives CDR1 MGHRA, CDR2 YSYEKL. The V gene lost 6 bases and the J gene lost 8 bases, with 22 bases spanning the gap. CDR3 length equals 15 residues. The CDR3 protein is CASSQRTRDGTEAFL. Here the CDR3 DNA reads TGCGCCAGCAGTCAACGGACACGGGATGGCACAGAAGCTTTCCTT.

This clonotype occurred a few times. V usage is TRBV7-9 and J usage is TRBJ2-7; D is possibly TRBD1 or TRBD2 (5 bases each). The better agreement between TRBJ2-1 and the DNA end casts doubt on the J call. CDR1 is SEHNR, CDR2 FQNEAQ, per germline (reference sequence). CDR3 length: 14 amino acids. In DNA form, the CDR3 reads TGTGCCAGCAGCTTAAACGGGGCCGACTACGAGCAGTTCTTC. This encodes CASSLNGADYEQFF.

J is TRBJ2-1 and V is TRBV6-1, with D possibly TRBD1 on 6 matching bases. The CDR3 spans 13 residues. V shed 9 bases and J shed 11 bases, with 20 bases lying between them. CDR1 MNHNS and CDR2 SASEGT come from the germline V gene. CDR3 DNA sequence: TGTGCCAGTAATACACACACCGGGACACAGCAGTTCTTC. This translates into CASNTHTGTQQFF.

Within the sample, this clonotype is medium-sized (0.01 to 0.1%). J is TRBJ2-1 and V is TRBV10-3; TRBD1 aligns across 10 bases. This CDR3 has 14 residues. Germline values: CDR1 ENHRY, CDR2 SYGVKD. Losses at the gene ends were 7 bases for V and 6 bases for J; bases not matched to a gene: 6. CDR3 loop: CAIKGDRGTNEQFF. DNA for the CDR3: TGTGCCATCAAAGGGGACAGGGGAACCAATGAGCAGTTCTTC.

Of note for this clonotype: Because the CDR3 is missing its conserved closing phenylalanine or tryptophan, this is likely a read error. The rearrangement joins TRBV28 to TRBJ2-4; unclear D gene. Between the trimmed V and J ends, which lost 5 bases and 3 bases, there was a span of 11 bases. The V gene's germline CDR1 is MDHEN and CDR2 SYDVKM. The CDR3 consists of 14 residues. The CDR3 is CASSEADDKNIQYY. In DNA form, the CDR3 reads TGTGCCAGCAGTGAGGCGGATGACAAAAACATTCAGTACTAC.

This clonotype was counted ten times or more. The V call is TRBV24-1, the J call TRBJ2-1; TRBD1 agrees at 9 bases. The germline V gene encodes CDR1 KGHDR and CDR2 SFDVKD. The V and J ends lost 0 bases and 6 bases, in that order; junction bases with no gene match: 14. The CDR3 covers 19 residues. CDR3 residues: CATSDLPYGDRAGSNEQFF. The CDR3 DNA follows: TGTGCCACCAGTGATTTGCCCTATGGGGACAGGGCTGGCTCCAATGAGCAGTTCTTC.

With respect to this clonotype: Likely a read error: the CDR3 ends without its conserved phenylalanine or tryptophan. The J gene is TRBJ2-7, the V gene TRBV6-1; 11 positions match TRBD2. The germline V gene encodes CDR1 MNHNS and CDR2 SASEGT. The CDR3 has 19 residues. CDR3 sequence reads: CASSEVFVTSGAGTYDQYY. For the CDR3, the DNA is TGTGCCAGCAGTGAAGTGTTCGTGACTAGCGGGGCTGGCACCTACGATCAGTACTAC.

Remarks on this clonotype: Since a much larger clone is just one base distant, this may be a read error. This chain joins TRBV28 and TRBJ2-1, with TRBD2 matching over 10 bases. This CDR3 is built from 16 residues. From germline, CDR1 is MDHEN and CDR2 SYDVKM. The CDR3 DNA reads as TGTGCCAACAGTAGGCCTGCTCTAGCGGGAGTGGATGAGCAGTTCTTC. Translation: CANSRPALAGVDEQFF.

About this clonotype itself: This may come from a read error, since a much larger clone is one base off. This rearrangement joins TRBV5-1 to TRBJ1-1, with 7 nucleotides matching TRBD1. The length of the CDR3 is 15 residues. Germline CDR1 and CDR2: SGHRS and YFSETQ. The CDR3 here is CTSSVTGVGVTEAFF. CDR3 DNA: TGCACCAGCAGCGTCACAGGGGTAGGTGTTACTGAAGCTTTCTTT.

This clonotype was seen ten or more times. One base away lies a much larger clone, so this may be a sequencing read error. CDR3: CASSFTGTYEHYF. CDR3 DNA sequence: TGCGCCAGCAGCTTCACCGGGACCTACGAGCACTACTTC. V usage is TRBV5-1 and J usage is TRBJ2-7, with D perhaps matching TRBD1 or TRBD2 (5 bases each). Germline V gene data show CDR1 as SGHRS and CDR2 as YFSETQ. This CDR3 has 13 amino acids.

Note on this clonotype: The junction and the germline gene differ at one end; a read error may be behind it. The chain combines TRBV28 with TRBJ1-2; weak D call: TRBD1 (6 bases). The CDR3 spans 16 residues. Germline CDR1 reads MDHEN; CDR2 reads SYDVKM. The CDR3 here is CASRSLRTAFADGHTF. CDR3 in DNA: TGTGCCAGCAGATCGCTACGGACAGCATTCGCTGATGGCCACACCTTC.

This clonotype was found many times. V is TRBV29-1 and J is TRBJ1-1; D is perhaps TRBD1 (5 bases). The ends were cut back, 3 bases at V and 0 bases at J, with 8 bases in the middle. Germline loops: CDR1 SQVTM, CDR2 ANQGSEA. The CDR3 sequence is 13 residues long. The CDR3 DNA is TGCAGCGTTGAGGGGCCGATGAACACTGAAGCTTTCTTT. Translating gives CSVEGPMNTEAFF.

The CDR3 DNA follows: TGCGCCAGTAGTTTTTCAGACCTTGCGCCTAATGAAAAACTGTTTTTT. Encoded protein: CASSFSDLAPNEKLFF. This chain links TRBV10-2 with TRBJ1-4; no firm D call. V gave up 9 bases and J gave up 3 bases, with 20 bases separating them. The CDR3 runs 16 residues. Germline lookup yields CDR1 WSHSY and CDR2 SAAADI.